This is a list of T cell receptor beta chains from one sample in a study of blood T cells in healthy people across ages. Using its own MiXCR run on the 5' RACE reads, TCRdb lists one record per CDR3 protein. The repertoire has about 1.6 million distinct CDR3 sequences, approximately 32% of them found once; the top ten carry around 11%. Sequences were obtained from blood. All receptors derive from a woman between 25 and 40 years old in good health. Each CDR3 is given with its conserved first and last residue. D genes are given only for firm matches. The size of a clone is reported for some rows only, either as once, few or many, or as a class for expanded clones.

clone size	V gene	J gene	D gene	CDR3 DNA	CDR3 protein
NA	TRBV7-7	TRBJ2-5	NA	TGTGCCAGCAGCCTGGGCGACGGGTACCAAGAGACCCAGTACTTC	CASSLGDGYQETQYF
NA	TRBV5-1	TRBJ2-1	NA	TGCGCCTGCAGCTTGTCCAGCGGAGGTTTCAGGTACGAGCAGTTCTTC	CACSLSSGGFRYEQFF
NA	TRBV10-3	TRBJ2-3	NA	TGTGCCATCAGAGAAGGACAGCCAGGTACGCAGTATTTT	CAIREGQPGTQYF
NA	TRBV4-1	TRBJ2-5	TRBD2	TGCGCCAGCAGCCAAGGGACTAGCCCGCCTCAAGAGACCCAGTACTTC	CASSQGTSPPQETQYF
NA	TRBV20-1	TRBJ2-5	NA	TGCAGTGCCCTTCGGTCGGGTTCGGAGACCCAGTACTTC	CSALRSGSETQYF
few	TRBV20-1	TRBJ1-6	NA	TGCAGTGCCCTGCTGCCGAGGAGCTCCTATAATTCACCCCTCCACTTT	CSALLPRSSYNSPLHF
NA	TRBV29-1	TRBJ2-7	TRBD1	TGCAGCGTTTTGATACCGGGACAGGGACGAAGTGACGAGCAGTACTTC	CSVLIPGQGRSDEQYF
few	TRBV30	TRBJ2-2	TRBD2	TGTGCCTGGCGCGGACTAGCGGAGGCCGGGGAGCTGTTTTTT	CAWRGLAEAGELFF
NA	TRBV27	TRBJ1-1	NA	TGTGCCAGCAGTCCGTGGGACGCGAGGGTTAATAGGGCTTTCTTT	CASSPWDARVNRAFF
NA	TRBV30	TRBJ1-1	NA	TGTGCCTGGAGAGTAACTCATGAAGCTTTCTTT	CAWRVTHEAFF
NA	TRBV6-6	TRBJ2-5	NA	TGTGCCAGCAGTTACCAAGTCTGGGAGACCCAGTACTTC	CASSYQVWETQYF
NA	TRBV7-6	TRBJ2-7	TRBD2	TGTGCCAGCAGCCCGGGGACTAGCGGGAGTATTGTCTACGAGCAGTACTTC	CASSPGTSGSIVYEQYF
few	TRBV3-1	TRBJ1-2	TRBD1	TGTGCCAGCAGCCTACGAACAGGGGAAGCCTATGGCTACACCTTC	CASSLRTGEAYGYTF
NA	TRBV5-1	TRBJ2-5	TRBD2	TGCGCCAGCAGCTACTCCGGGACTAGCGGGGGGGCACGAGAGACCCAGTACTTC	CASSYSGTSGGARETQYF
NA	TRBV2	TRBJ2-2	NA	TGTGCCAGCAGTATGGAGGGAGCGAACACCGGGGAGCTGTTTTTT	CASSMEGANTGELFF
NA	TRBV14	TRBJ1-6	NA	TGTGCCAGCAGCCAAAGACAGACGGGTTCACCCCTCCACTTT	CASSQRQTGSPLHF
few	TRBV4-1	TRBJ2-7	TRBD2	TGCGCCAGCAGCCCTAAGGTATCTAGCGGCTCCTACGGGCAGTACTTC	CASSPKVSSGSYGQYF
few	TRBV5-6	TRBJ2-7	TRBD1	TGTGCCAGCATCCAGTGGGGACAGGGGACCTACGAGCAGTACTTC	CASIQWGQGTYEQYF
few	TRBV20-1	TRBJ1-2	NA	TGCAGTGCTAGAGGGTCAGTCAACTATGGCTACACCTTC	CSARGSVNYGYTF
NA	TRBV18	TRBJ1-5	NA	TGTGCCAGCTCGCGAGGACAGCTTTTGAATAGCAATCAGCCCCAGCATTTT	CASSRGQLLNSNQPQHF
NA	TRBV10-3	TRBJ2-1	NA	TGTGCCATCAGTGAACCCTCCAGGGGAAGCTCCTACAATGAGCAGTTCTTC	CAISEPSRGSSYNEQFF
NA	TRBV11-2	TRBJ1-2	NA	TGTGCCAGCAGCTTAGGAGGGGGGCAAGTCTATGGCTACACCTTC	CASSLGGGQVYGYTF
NA	TRBV7-2	TRBJ2-1	NA	TGTGCCAGCAGCCGCCGGGCATTGTACGGGAATGAGCAGTTCTTC	CASSRRALYGNEQFF
NA	TRBV9	TRBJ2-7	NA	TGTGCCAACAGCGTAGAGGATAGCAGGCACGAGCAGTACTTC	CANSVEDSRHEQYF
NA	TRBV7-3	TRBJ2-7	NA	TGTGCCAGCAGCTTATACGTGGGAGAGATCTACGAGCAGTACTTC	CASSLYVGEIYEQYF
few	TRBV6-1	TRBJ1-6	TRBD1	TGTGCCAGCAGTGTAAGCCAGGGGGCTTCACCCCTCCACTTT	CASSVSQGASPLHF
few	TRBV7-9	TRBJ2-2	NA	TGTGCCAGCAGCACACAGGGATTCGGCACCGGGGAGCTGTTTTTT	CASSTQGFGTGELFF
many	TRBV29-1	TRBJ1-2	NA	TGCAGCGTTGAACGGGGTTATCAGGGCTACACCTTC	CSVERGYQGYTF
NA	TRBV5-1	TRBJ1-4	NA	TGCGCCAGCAGCCATTCCAGGGATAGTGAAAAACTGTTTTTT	CASSHSRDSEKLFF
few	TRBV7-8	TRBJ2-1	NA	TGTGCCAGCAGCCCCGGTCCATCCGGGAGCGCCTACAATGAGCAGTTCTTC	CASSPGPSGSAYNEQFF
NA	TRBV6-6	TRBJ2-4	TRBD2	TGTGCCAGCAGTTTGGCTGGCGGGAGGGACATTCAGTACTTC	CASSLAGGRDIQYF
few	TRBV6-6	TRBJ2-1	TRBD1	TGTGCCACGAGGGACAGGGCCGTGTACAATGAGCAGTTCTTC	CATRDRAVYNEQFF